This TCR beta chain was recorded in a study of T cell responses to AZD1222 COVID-19 vaccine. Study-level points and caveats: Reportedly, nearly half of unique spike TCRs recognized epitopes outside B.1.351/B.1.1.7 mutations.

The CDR3 runs 13 residues. Trimming removed 4 bases from V and 10 bases from J, with 13 bases in between. Germline V gene lookup returns CDR1 KGHDR and CDR2 SFDVKD. Of note for this clone: What it recognizes is unknown.

Sequencing was performed with immunoSEQ multiplex PCR; in TCRdb, only in-frame clones are kept and a portion is missing. The data contain 150,000 to 200,000 clones, approximately 90% of them singletons. The specimen comprised peripheral blood, sampled 28 days after the second dose of the MenACWY control vaccine. The chain recombines TRBV24-1 with TRBJ2-1; no clear D. The receptor comes from an adult who received the MenACWY meningococcal vaccine as a control. CDR3 in DNA: TGTGCCACCAGTGACTCCCGGACGGAGGAGCAGTTCTTC. Translating it yields CATSDSRTEEQFF.